This T cell receptor (beta chain) stems from a study of T cell changes during pregnancy in multiple sclerosis. CDR1 SGHVS and CDR2 FNYEAQ come from the germline V gene. The CDR3 length is 18 residues. Trimming cost V 1 base and J 1 base; bases outside gene matches: 6. The repertoire was sequenced with immunoSEQ multiplex PCR; TCRdb's copy has only in-frame clones and lacks some. The sample lists about 110,000 clones, 91% occurring once. This sequence originates from a female donor with multiple sclerosis, enrolled in a pregnancy study. The sample in question was peripheral blood, obtained before pregnancy. V is TRBV7-6 and J is TRBJ2-3, with 12 bases fitting TRBD2. CDR3 sequence (DNA): TGTGCCAGCAGCTTAGTTCTTGGACTAGCGGGGCGCACAGATACGCAGTATTTT. Translation: CASSLVLGLAGRTDTQYF.